These T cell receptor beta chains were read from a single sample in a study of CD8 T cells in Susac syndrome. MiXCR was run by TCRdb on the immunoSEQ multiplex PCR reads, yielding one entry per CDR3 protein. The sample records under 150,000 distinct CDR3 sequences, 95% being singletons. The sample was CD4+ T cells from PBMCs. The source of these receptors is a human donor with Susac syndrome. The CDR3 runs from the conserved cysteine through the conserved F or W. The D gene is left open where the match is weak. Clone size is given for some rows only: seen once, a few or many times, or a class if the clone is expanded.

cdr3_length d_call j_call v_call clone_size cdr3_nt cdr3_aa
17 - TRBJ2-6 TRBV5-6 - TGTGCCAGCAGTCTCCGGGACACTAGCTCTGGGGCCAACGTCCTGACTTTC CASSLRDTSSGANVLTF
16 TRBD1 TRBJ2-2 TRBV24-1 - TGTGCCACCAGTGACCCGGGACAGGGGGTTACCGGGGAGCTGTTTTTT CATSDPGQGVTGELFF
13 TRBD1 TRBJ1-2 TRBV29-1 - TGCAGCGTTTCCACAGGGGGCCCCTATGGCTACACCTTC CSVSTGGPYGYTF
13 - TRBJ1-2 TRBV20-1 - TGCAGTGCTTCAACGACGGACGGTCATGGCTACACCTTC CSASTTDGHGYTF
15 TRBD1 TRBJ2-1 TRBV9 - TGTGCCAGCAGCGCCGAAGGACAGGGGGCCAATGAGCAGTTCTTC CASSAEGQGANEQFF
14 - TRBJ1-4 TRBV15 - TGTGCCACAACGTCAGCTGCAACTAATGAAAAACTGTTTTTT CATTSAATNEKLFF
15 TRBD1 TRBJ2-3 TRBV7-9 - TGTGCCAGCAGCATGGGGACAGGGAGCACAGATACGCAGTATTTT CASSMGTGSTDTQYF
14 TRBD1 TRBJ2-7 TRBV15 - TGTGCCACCAGCCCGCGGACAGGGGGGTACGAGCAGTACTTC CATSPRTGGYEQYF
15 - TRBJ1-5 TRBV30 - TGTGCCTGGAGTACCCCCGGGACGGGCAATCAGCCCCAGCATTTT CAWSTPGTGNQPQHF
14 - TRBJ2-3 TRBV7-9 - TGTGCCAGCAGCCCAGGTCAGAGGACAGATACGCAGTATTTT CASSPGQRTDTQYF
14 TRBD2 TRBJ2-7 TRBV5-1 - TGCGCCAGCAGTCAGCGGGAATGGAACTACGAGCAGTACTTC CASSQREWNYEQYF
14 - TRBJ2-7 TRBV6-6 - TGTGCCAGTCTGCGGGGGACAGCGAGCTACGAGCAGTACTTC CASLRGTASYEQYF
15 TRBD1 TRBJ2-7 TRBV5-1 - TGCGCCAGCAGCGCCTGGGACAGAGCAAGCTACGAGCACTACTTC CASSAWDRASYEHYF
13 - TRBJ2-5 TRBV30 - TGTGCCTGGGAAACCCACGAGCAAGAGACCCAGTACTTC CAWETHEQETQYF
17 - TRBJ1-1 TRBV5-6 - TGTGCCAGCAGCTCTCCTACCGACGGGGGGATGAACACTGAAGCTTTCTTT CASSSPTDGGMNTEAFF
15 TRBD1 TRBJ2-7 TRBV9 - TGTGCCAGCAGCGTAACCCCTACAGGGGCCTACGAGCAGTACTTC CASSVTPTGAYEQYF
13 - TRBJ1-2 TRBV29-1 - TGCAGCGTCGCCAAAGTCGCCAGGGAAGGCTACACCTTC CSVAKVAREGYTF
14 TRBD1 TRBJ2-1 TRBV20-1 - TGCAGTGCCCATAAACCGGGACAGATCAATGAGCAGTTCTTC CSAHKPGQINEQFF
13 - TRBJ2-7 TRBV30 few TGTGCCTGGAGTGTAGGAGGGTCCTACGAGCAGTACTTC CAWSVGGSYEQYF
15 - TRBJ2-7 TRBV3-1 - TGTGCCAGCAGCCAAGGACAAAAGGGAGGCTACGAGCAGTACTTC CASSQGQKGGYEQYF
14 - TRBJ2-3 TRBV7-2 many TGTGCCAGCAGCCACTGGGGGACCACAGATACGCAGTATTTT CASSHWGTTDTQYF
16 - TRBJ2-1 TRBV7-3 - TGTGCCAGCAGCTTAAGCCCGGGGGCAATGGGCAATGAGCAGTTCTTC CASSLSPGAMGNEQFF
14 TRBD1 TRBJ2-5 TRBV12-3/TRBV12-4 - TGTGCCAGCAGTATAGGACAGGGGGTAAAGACCCAGTACTTC CASSIGQGVKTQYF
12 - TRBJ1-4 TRBV20-1 - TGCAGTGCAATCGTAGCAGCTGAAAAACTGTTTTTT CSAIVAAEKLFF
16 TRBD2 TRBJ2-1 TRBV7-9 - TGTGCCAGCAGCAAGGGGGGGCTAGCGGGGGCGATGGGGCAGTTCTTC CASSKGGLAGAMGQFF
16 - TRBJ1-5 TRBV20-1 - TGCAGTGCTAGAGATTGGGCCTCGGGGTTCAATCAGCCCCAGCATTTT CSARDWASGFNQPQHF
15 TRBD1 TRBJ1-5 TRBV20-1 - TGCAGTGCTAGAATAACAGGGGAGTTCAATCAGCCCCAGCATTTT CSARITGEFNQPQHF
12 TRBD1 TRBJ1-2 TRBV12-3/TRBV12-4 - TGTGCCAGCAGGGCAGGGGGTAGGGGCTACACCTTC CASRAGGRGYTF
14 - TRBJ2-7 TRBV9 - TGTGCCAGCAGCCCCGAGACTGAATTCGTAGAGCAGTACTTC CASSPETEFVEQYF
16 - TRBJ2-5 TRBV20-1 - TGCAGCGCTCTTTGGGGAGGAGGGCCGAGTGGAGAGACCCAGTACTTC CSALWGGGPSGETQYF
16 TRBD2 TRBJ2-7 TRBV19 - TGTGCCAGTAGTGCCGGGACTAGCGTAGGACTTGGGGAGCAGTACTTC CASSAGTSVGLGEQYF
16 TRBD2 TRBJ2-3 TRBV5-1 - TGCGCCAGCAGCTTGGGGCGGGAGGCCGGCACAGATACGCAGTATTTT CASSLGREAGTDTQYF
15 - TRBJ1-6 TRBV3-1 - TGTGCCAGCAGCCAAGTAGGGCAGAGGAATTCACCCCTCCACTTT CASSQVGQRNSPLHF
15 TRBD1 TRBJ2-1 TRBV7-2 once TGTGCCAGCAGTTCCGGGACAGGAGATTACAATGAGCAGTTCTTC CASSSGTGDYNEQFF
13 - TRBJ2-1 TRBV18 - TGTGCCAGCTCACCACGGAGGGAGAAAGGGCAGTTCTTC CASSPRREKGQFF
15 TRBD1 TRBJ1-1 TRBV18 - TGTGCCAGCCAAGGGGGCGGGACGGTGAACACTGAAGCTTTCTTT CASQGGGTVNTEAFF
13 - TRBJ2-7 TRBV18 - TGTGCCAGCTCACCCCCCGGTCGCTACGAGCAGTACTTC CASSPPGRYEQYF
12 - TRBJ1-2 TRBV3-1 - TGTGCCAGCAGCTATCGGACGCAGGGCTACACCTTC CASSYRTQGYTF
21 - TRBJ2-5 TRBV3-1 once TGTGCCAGCAGCCAGGGACGGCACTTCCAGGCGAGAGCGGACCCACAAGAGACCCAGTACTTC CASSQGRHFQARADPQETQYF
14 TRBD1 TRBJ1-2 TRBV20-1 - TGCAGTGCTAGACCACGGACAGGGATGGGAGGCTACACCTTC CSARPRTGMGGYTF
14 - TRBJ1-2 TRBV30 - TGTGCCTGGGGCACGGGAAAAGGGGACTATGGCTACACCTTC CAWGTGKGDYGYTF
14 - TRBJ1-2 TRBV12-3/TRBV12-4 - TGTGCCAGCAGTTTATATACCGCTAACTATGGCTACACCTTC CASSLYTANYGYTF
14 - TRBJ2-7 TRBV25-1 - TGTGCCAGCAGTCCCGGACTAACCGGTTACGAGCAGTACTTC CASSPGLTGYEQYF
16 - TRBJ2-3 TRBV4-1 - TGCGCCAGCAGCCAAGTAGATCTAGTTACGTATGATACGCAGTATTTT CASSQVDLVTYDTQYF
15 TRBD2 TRBJ2-7 TRBV5-6 - TGTGCCAGCAGCTGGGTGACTAGCGGGAGCTACGAGCAGTACTTC CASSWVTSGSYEQYF
14 TRBD1 TRBJ2-1 TRBV7-7 - TGTGCTAGCAGCCCCAGGACAGGGTCGAGTGAGCAGTTCTTC CASSPRTGSSEQFF
13 - TRBJ1-6 TRBV3-1 once TGTGCCAGCAGCCGCGTGGGCGGTTCACCCCTCCACTTT CASSRVGGSPLHF
12 TRBD1 TRBJ1-2 TRBV15 - TGTGCCACCAGCAGACCAGGGGGGACATGCACCTTC CATSRPGGTCTF
15 - TRBJ2-5 TRBV10-3 - TGTGCCATCAGTGAGGAACTGGGGGCTGGAGAGACCCAGTACTTC CAISEELGAGETQYF
15 TRBD2 TRBJ2-1 TRBV12-3/TRBV12-4 - TGTGCCAGCAGCAGGACTAGCGGGAGGGGAGGTGAGCAGTTCTTC CASSRTSGRGGEQFF
14 TRBD2 TRBJ2-3 TRBV20-1 - TGCAGTGCCGAGACTAGCGGGAGTTTCGATACGCAGTATTTT CSAETSGSFDTQYF
14 TRBD2 TRBJ2-1 TRBV15 - TGTGCCACCAGCGGCGCGGGACTACCGAGTGAGCAGTTCTTC CATSGAGLPSEQFF
15 TRBD1 TRBJ2-7 TRBV25-1 - TGTGCCAGCCGTGATGGGGGACAGGGGTCCTACGAGCAGTACTTC CASRDGGQGSYEQYF
14 - TRBJ1-2 TRBV30 - TGTGCCTGGATCCCGCCCGGGAGGGTGAGGGGCTACACCTTC CAWIPPGRVRGYTF
17 - TRBJ2-7 TRBV7-2 - TGTGCCAGCAGCTTAGGCCCCGGTGCTCAAGGGGATTACGAGCAGTACTTC CASSLGPGAQGDYEQYF
13 - TRBJ2-3 TRBV29-1 - TGCAGCGTTGATAGAAGCAGCACAGATACGCAGTATTTT CSVDRSSTDTQYF
15 - TRBJ2-1 TRBV3-1 - TGTGCCAGCAGCCAAGGTTCCGGGCCAGGGAATGAGCAGTTCTTC CASSQGSGPGNEQFF